This T cell receptor (beta chain) was documented in a study of control samples from healthy donors and cancer patients. This table comes from immunoSEQ multiplex PCR, and its TCRdb copy is limited to in-frame clones, with some not included. The table lists 120,000 to 150,000 clones, 91% of them singletons. The germline gives CDR1 MDHEN, CDR2 SYDVKM. There are 12 residues in the CDR3. V was cut by 2 bases and J by 7 bases, with 3 bases left in between. The chain recombines TRBV28 with TRBJ1-6, with unresolved D. Sequencing was performed on blood. This TCR came from a man in his thirties or forties in good health. Here the CDR3 DNA reads TGTGCCAGCAGTTTAGCCAATTCACCCCTCCACTTT. It codes for CASSLANSPLHF. Looking up the rest from reference TRBV28 and TRBJ1-6 gives the full variable domain: DVKVTQSSRYLVKRTGEKVFLECVQDMDHENMFWYRQDPGLGLRLIYFSYDVKMKEKGDIPEGYSVSREKKERFSLILESASTNQTSMYLCASSLANSPLHFGNGTRLTVT.